This T cell receptor (beta chain) was identified during a study of technical replicates of blood from a handful of donors. Only in-frame clones appear in the TCRdb table, and some are missing; sequencing was by immunoSEQ multiplex PCR. The repertoire holds roughly 62,000 clones, with about nine tenths as singletons. This CDR3 is built from 13 residues. Germline V gene lookup returns CDR1 SGHTA and CDR2 FQGNSA. Trimming pared 5 bases from V and 5 bases from J, leaving 10 bases between. This clonotype was obtained from a human donor in good health. Some clones in this sample may be carry-over from other donors' samples. Sequencing used PBMCs. The chain links TRBV7-2 to TRBJ2-4, with D possibly matching TRBD1 (5 bases). DNA of the CDR3: TGTGCCAGCAGCACAAGGACACAAAACATTCAGTACTTC. This encodes CASSTRTQNIQYF.